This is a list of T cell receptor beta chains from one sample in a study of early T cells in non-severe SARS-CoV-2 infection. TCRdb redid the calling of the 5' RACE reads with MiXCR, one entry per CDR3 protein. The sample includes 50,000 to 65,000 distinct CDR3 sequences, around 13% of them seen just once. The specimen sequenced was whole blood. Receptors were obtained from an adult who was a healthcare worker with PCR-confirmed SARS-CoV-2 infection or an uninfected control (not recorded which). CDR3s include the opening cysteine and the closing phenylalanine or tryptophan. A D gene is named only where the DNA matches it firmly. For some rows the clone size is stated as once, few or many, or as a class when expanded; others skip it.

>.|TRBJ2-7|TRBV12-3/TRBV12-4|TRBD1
CASSSAGGPYEQYF
TGTGCCAGCAGTTCCGCAGGGGGACCCTACGAGCAGTACTTC
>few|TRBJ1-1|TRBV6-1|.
CASSDSNRWTEAFF
TGTGCCAGCAGTGACTCAAACAGGTGGACTGAAGCTTTCTTT
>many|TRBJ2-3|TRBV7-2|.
CASSLGDISLTDTQYF
TGTGCCAGCAGCCTAGGGGACATATCCCTCACAGATACGCAGTATTTT
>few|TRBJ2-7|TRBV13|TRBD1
CASSTTGGYYEQYF
TGTGCCAGCAGCACAACAGGGGGCTACTACGAGCAGTACTTC
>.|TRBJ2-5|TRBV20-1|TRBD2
CSALFGASGLGTQYF
TGCAGTGCCTTATTTGGGGCTAGCGGTTTGGGGACCCAGTACTTC
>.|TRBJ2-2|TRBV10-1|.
CASSVLGNTGELFF
TGCGCCAGCAGTGTGTTGGGGAACACCGGGGAGCTGTTTTTT
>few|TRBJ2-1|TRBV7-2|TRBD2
CASRPGGPSGIYNEQFF
TGTGCCAGCAGACCTGGGGGGCCTAGCGGGATCTACAATGAGCAGTTCTTC
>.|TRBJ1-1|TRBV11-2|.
CASSYGYTEAFF
TGTGCCAGCAGCTACGGGTACACTGAAGCTTTCTTT
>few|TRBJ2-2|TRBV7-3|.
CASSRQPANTGELFF
TGTGCCAGCAGCCGACAGCCCGCGAACACCGGGGAGCTGTTTTTT
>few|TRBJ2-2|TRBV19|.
CASSFGGESPGELFF
TGTGCCAGTAGTTTCGGGGGAGAGAGTCCCGGGGAGCTGTTTTTT
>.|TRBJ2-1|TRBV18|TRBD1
CASSRDSFNEQFF
TGTGCCAGCTCCCGGGACAGTTTCAATGAGCAGTTCTTC
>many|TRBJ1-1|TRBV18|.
CASSLQGSSLGEAFF
TGTGCCAGCTCACTGCAGGGATCTAGTTTGGGTGAAGCTTTCTTT
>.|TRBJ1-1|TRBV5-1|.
CASSPGYAAFMNTEAFF
TGCGCCAGCAGCCCCGGTTATGCAGCGTTTATGAACACTGAAGCTTTCTTT
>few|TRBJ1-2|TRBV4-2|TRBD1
CASSQGTGGPYGYTF
TGTGCCAGCAGCCAAGGGACAGGGGGCCCCTATGGCTACACCTTC